Below are 30 T cell receptor beta chains sequenced from a single sample in a study of shared clonotypes between healthy human individuals. Produced via immunoSEQ multiplex PCR; TCRdb's table is partial and in-frame only. Of a few million clones detected, roughly nine tenths appear once; the ten largest clones hold about 0.13%. Source material: naive CD4+ T cells sorted from blood. This sample's subset: CD45RA+ positively selected. The receptors derive from a man aged 18 to 29 in good health.

This clone was seen a few times. Other DNA sequences in the same sample also yield this CDR3. The rearrangement links TRBV30 to TRBJ1-1; D remains ambiguous. Deletions cut 0 bases from V and 1 base from J, with 6 bases between. Germline values: CDR1 GTSNPN, CDR2 SVGIG (reference sequence). The CDR3 spans 13 residues. CDR3 nucleotide sequence: TGTGCCTGGAGTGTGAGTCAGAACACTGAAGCTTTCTTT. Its protein is CAWSVSQNTEAFF.

V is TRBV5-6 and J is TRBJ1-4, with D tentatively TRBD1 (6 bases). Looked up from germline, CDR1 is SGHDT and CDR2 is YYEEEE. Trimming removed 0 bases at V and 6 bases at J, with 9 bases between. This CDR3 has 14 amino acids. The CDR3 DNA follows: TGTGCCAGCAGCTTGGGGGGGCTAGATGAAAAACTGTTTTTT. This translates into CASSLGGLDEKLFF.

The V call is TRBV7-2, the J call TRBJ2-3; 12 nucleotides line up with TRBD2. CDR3 length: 17 amino acids. CDR1 SGHTA and CDR2 FQGNSA come from the germline V gene. V shed 2 bases, J shed 4 bases, and the junction held 7 bases outside the gene matches. CDR3 loop: CASSLLPGLAGADTQYF. CDR3 sequence (DNA): TGTGCCAGCAGCTTACTCCCGGGACTAGCGGGCGCAGATACGCAGTATTTT.

This chain links TRBV14 with TRBJ2-3, with D uncertain. Germline-derived CDR1 and CDR2 are SGHDN and FVKESK. CDR3 length: 12 residues. The germline V and J ends were trimmed by 2 bases and 7 bases, with 7 bases remaining between them. CDR3 in DNA: TGTGCCAGCAGCCAACTCAGATATACGCAGTATTTT. The encoded protein is CASSQLRYTQYF.

The chain uses TRBV7-2 and TRBJ1-3; D is undetermined. Trimming cost V 3 bases and J 0 bases, with 15 bases left between them. This CDR3 has 17 residues. Germline lookup yields CDR1 SGHTA and CDR2 FQGNSA. The CDR3 is CASSFKPWTDSGNTIYF. CDR3 sequence (DNA): TGTGCCAGCAGCTTCAAGCCCTGGACGGACTCTGGAAACACCATATATTTT.

The CDR3 here is CASRGGQVYEQYF. CDR3 DNA: TGTGCCAGCAGGGGAGGACAGGTCTACGAGCAGTACTTC. The chain links TRBV7-9 to TRBJ2-7; D is perhaps TRBD1 (7 bases). The CDR3 extends over 13 amino acids. Trimming took off 6 bases at V and 3 bases at J, with 12 bases between the two ends. CDR1 is SEHNR, CDR2 FQNEAQ, per germline (reference sequence).

The chain employs TRBV18 and TRBJ2-7; D not resolved. This CDR3 has 13 amino acids. Germline CDR1 reads KGHSH; CDR2 reads LQKENI. Trimming removed 4 bases at V and 0 bases at J, with 7 bases between. CDR3 sequence: CASSRGISYEQYF. For the CDR3, the DNA is TGTGCCAGCTCACGGGGAATCTCCTACGAGCAGTACTTC. The variable domain in full, completed from reference TRBV18 and TRBJ2-7, reads NAGVMQNPRHLVRRRGQEARLRCSPMKGHSHVYWYRQLPEEGLKFMVYLQKENIIDESGMPKERFSAEFPKEGPSILRIQQVVRGDSAAYFCASSRGISYEQYFGPGTRLTVT.

This clone was counted once. The chain carries TRBV29-1 and TRBJ1-3, with D possibly TRBD1 on 6 matching bases. Trimming removed 6 bases from V and 2 bases from J, with 11 bases in between. The V gene's germline CDR1 is SQVTM and CDR2 ANQGSEA. The CDR3 runs 13 residues. The CDR3 here is CSVEGTTGNTIYF. As DNA, the CDR3 is TGCAGCGTCGAGGGGACAACTGGAAACACCATATATTTT.

This clone has just a few counts. The chain joins TRBV19 to TRBJ1-2, with 7 bases identical to TRBD1. The CDR3 spans 14 residues. The J segment lost 6 bases and the V segment lost 6 bases, leaving 10 bases of the junction unmatched. Germline V gene lookup returns CDR1 LNHDA and CDR2 SQIVND (reference sequence). CDR3 coding DNA: TGTGCCAGTAGCACGCGGCGACAGGGTGATGGCTACACCTTC. This codes for CASSTRRQGDGYTF.

This chain links TRBV4-2 with TRBJ2-3, with D possibly TRBD1 on 5 matching bases. V dropped 0 bases and J dropped 8 bases, with 15 bases sitting between them. This CDR3 has 15 residues. Germline assignment: CDR1 LGHNA and CDR2 YNFKEQ. CDR3 loop: CASSQDLQGRATQYF. CDR3 sequence (DNA): TGTGCCAGCAGCCAAGACTTGCAGGGTCGGGCTACGCAGTATTTT.

In its sample, this clone was seen a few times. This chain joins TRBV10-3 and TRBJ1-5; 8 nucleotides agree with TRBD1. This CDR3 is 14 amino acids long. CDR1 is ENHRY, CDR2 SYGVKD, per germline. Trimming removed 6 bases from V and 2 bases from J; junction bases left unmatched: 3. The CDR3 bases are TGTGCCATCAGGGAGACAGGGGGCAATCAGCCCCAGCATTTT. It codes for CAIRETGGNQPQHF.

The V gene is TRBV18, the J gene TRBJ2-3; D remains unclear. Germline CDR1 and CDR2: KGHSH and LQKENI. Trimming stripped 6 bases from V and 0 bases from J, with 13 bases between. The CDR3 has 15 amino acids. The CDR3 here is CASSLPGFSTDTQYF. The CDR3 DNA is TGTGCCAGCTCGCTTCCCGGGTTCAGCACAGATACGCAGTATTTT.

A single count supports this clone. The CDR3 region is CASSLEGSAVGDTQYF. The CDR3, as DNA: TGTGCCAGCAGCTTAGAAGGTAGCGCCGTTGGGGATACGCAGTATTTT. The J gene is TRBJ2-3, the V gene TRBV7-2, with D tentatively TRBD2 (5 bases). Germline-derived CDR1 and CDR2 are SGHTA and FQGNSA. Deletions cut 1 base from V and 6 bases from J, with 17 bases between. CDR3 size: 16 residues.

Only one count was recorded for this clone. This chain connects TRBV11-2 to TRBJ2-3, with TRBD1 as a possible D gene (6 bases). This CDR3 has 16 amino acids. V was clipped by 2 bases and J by 4 bases, with 16 bases between them. Germline V gene data show CDR1 as SGHAT and CDR2 as FQNNGV. The CDR3 reads CASSLQGQGVSDTQYF. Here the CDR3 DNA reads TGTGCCAGCAGCTTACAGGGGCAGGGCGTATCAGATACGCAGTATTTT. Full variable domain (outside the CDR3, taken from reference TRBV11-2 and TRBJ2-3): EAGVAQSPRYKIIEKRQSVAFWCNPISGHATLYWYQQILGQGPKLLIQFQNNGVVDDSQLPKDRFSAERLKGVDSTLKIQPAKLEDSAVYLCASSLQGQGVSDTQYFGPGTRLTVL.

CDR3 in amino acids: CASSYGQVRGANVLTF. The CDR3 nucleotides are TGTGCCAGCAGCTACGGACAGGTTCGGGGGGCCAACGTCCTGACTTTC. The rearrangement links TRBV6-6 to TRBJ2-6, with TRBD1 matching 7 bases. Trimming cost V 6 bases and J 4 bases; bases outside gene matches: 9. Looked up from germline, CDR1 is MNHNY and CDR2 is SVGAGI (reference sequence). CDR3 length: 16 residues.

About this clone: The sample contains more than one DNA sequence encoding this CDR3. The chain combines TRBV15 with TRBJ2-7, with TRBD1 as a possible D gene (6 bases). The CDR3 is made up of 14 amino acids. Germline assignment: CDR1 LNHNV and CDR2 YYDKDF (reference sequence). The germline V and J ends were trimmed by 5 bases and 3 bases, with 14 bases remaining between them. The CDR3 region has the DNA TGTGCCACCAGCCGTCCGGGACAAAGCTACGAGCAGTACTTC. Protein sequence: CATSRPGQSYEQYF.

The rearrangement links TRBV10-3 to TRBJ1-2; D may be TRBD1 (5 bases). Trimming cost V 6 bases and J 2 bases, with 10 bases left between them. Per the germline V gene, CDR1 is ENHRY and CDR2 is SYGVKD. This CDR3 has 13 amino acids. The CDR3 region has the DNA TGTGCCATCAGGGAGACAGTGAACTATGGCTACACCTTC. It specifies CAIRETVNYGYTF.

The CDR3 DNA reads as TGTGCCAGCAGCTCTTTACCGGGACAGTCTGAAGCTTTCTTT. Translating it yields CASSSLPGQSEAFF. The chain uses TRBV7-2 and TRBJ1-1, with 7 bases lining up with TRBD1. This CDR3 is 14 amino acids long. From germline, CDR1 is SGHTA and CDR2 FQGNSA. Losses at the gene ends were 4 bases for V and 6 bases for J; bases not matched to a gene: 8.

DNA for the CDR3: TGTGCCAGCAGCCTTGTCAGAGATGGCTACACCTTC. Protein sequence: CASSLVRDGYTF. V usage is TRBV7-9 and J usage is TRBJ1-2; D unclear. Germline V lookup: CDR1 SEHNR, CDR2 FQNEAQ (reference sequence). V was clipped by 5 bases and J by 6 bases, with 10 bases between them. There are 12 residues in the CDR3. Filled out from reference TRBV7-9 and TRBJ1-2, the complete variable domain reads DTGVSQNPRHKITKRGQNVTFRCDPISEHNRLYWYRQTLGQGPEFLTYFQNEAQLEKSRLLSDRFSAERPKGSFSTLEIQRTEQGDSAMYLCASSLVRDGYTFGSGTRLTVV.

As to this clone: The same CDR3 also results from other DNA sequences found in this sample. V is TRBV18 and J is TRBJ2-7, with D possibly being TRBD2 (5 bases). Trimming took off 3 bases at V and 2 bases at J, with 5 bases between the two ends. This CDR3 is 12 amino acids long. Germline CDR1 is KGHSH and CDR2 is LQKENI. This CDR3 is CASSPGAYEQYF. In DNA form, the CDR3 reads TGTGCCAGCTCACCCGGGGCCTACGAGCAGTACTTC.

The chain joins TRBV2 to TRBJ1-3; 8 bases align to TRBD1. CDR1 is SNHLY and CDR2 is FYNNEI in the germline V gene. The CDR3 has 18 amino acids. With 2 bases clipped from V and 0 bases from J, the junction kept 9 bases outside the gene matches. The CDR3 here is CASSESGTGFGSGNTIYF. The CDR3 bases are TGTGCCAGCAGTGAATCGGGGACAGGATTCGGCTCTGGAAACACCATATATTTT.

The chain carries TRBV18 and TRBJ2-7, with unresolved D. Per the germline V gene, CDR1 is KGHSH and CDR2 is LQKENI. Trimming took off 2 bases at V and 0 bases at J, with 8 bases between the two ends. This CDR3 comprises 14 residues. As DNA, the CDR3 is TGTGCCAGCTCACCAGGAGAGAACTCCTACGAGCAGTACTTC. It specifies CASSPGENSYEQYF.

The genes are TRBV27 and TRBJ2-3; perhaps TRBD1 as D (6 bases). The germline CDR1 and CDR2 sequences are MNHEY and SMNVEV (reference sequence). The CDR3 has 16 amino acids. V lost 2 bases and J 4 bases, leaving 16 bases between the germline ends. The CDR3 protein is CASSLRNRVVPDTQYF. The CDR3 nucleotides read TGTGCCAGCAGTTTAAGAAACAGGGTAGTCCCAGATACGCAGTATTTT.

The rearrangement uses TRBV30 and TRBJ1-1; 9 bases align to TRBD1. The CDR3 extends over 11 amino acids. J was trimmed by 6 bases and V by 5 bases; bases with no gene match: 1. Germline CDR1 is GTSNPN and CDR2 is SVGIG (reference sequence). CDR3 coding DNA: TGTGCCTGGGGACAGGGGCCTGAAGCTTTCTTT. As protein: CAWGQGPEAFF.

The gene calls are TRBV19 and TRBJ1-4, with TRBD1 as a possible D gene (5 bases). CDR1 is LNHDA, CDR2 SQIVND, per germline (reference sequence). V lost 5 bases and J 3 bases, leaving 16 bases between the germline ends. The CDR3 totals 16 residues. CDR3 sequence (DNA): TGTGCCAGTAGTCGTACGAGGGGTCAGGCTAATGAAAAACTGTTTTTT. Its translation is CASSRTRGQANEKLFF.

This sequence joins TRBV6-5 and TRBJ2-7, with 10 bases fitting TRBD1. The junction had 12 bases not matched to a gene; V was cut back by 7 bases and J by 12 bases. Germline-derived CDR1 and CDR2 are MNHEY and SVGAGI. The CDR3 sequence is 13 residues long. The CDR3 sequence: CASTGGQGLFWYF. CDR3 bases: TGTGCCAGCACAGGGGGACAGGGGTTATTTTGGTACTTC.

The rearrangement uses TRBV4-3 and TRBJ2-5, with D unclear. In germline, CDR1 is LGHNA, CDR2 YSLEER. V lost 4 bases and J lost 5, with 8 bases in between. This CDR3 spans 12 amino acids. CDR3 residues: CASSPPAETQYF. The CDR3 bases are TGCGCCAGCAGCCCACCTGCGGAGACCCAGTACTTC.

CDR3 in DNA: TGCGCCAGCAGCTCCGGGGCGGCTAGCGGCTACAATGAGCAGTTCTTC. Translated: CASSSGAASGYNEQFF. The chain is built from TRBV5-1 and TRBJ2-1; the match to TRBD2 covers 7 bases. The germline V gene encodes CDR1 SGHRS and CDR2 YFSETQ. The CDR3 spans 16 residues. Trimming at V came to 3 bases and at J to 3 bases, leaving 9 bases not matched to a gene.

The DNA of the CDR3 is TGTGCCAGCACCCGGTTGGCGGGAACCTCGAACACTGAAGCTTTCTTT. Translation: CASTRLAGTSNTEAFF. The chain uses TRBV27 and TRBJ1-1; D gene ambiguous. There are 16 residues in the CDR3. CDR1 is MNHEY, CDR2 SMNVEV, per germline (reference sequence). V was cut by 7 bases and J by 1 base, with 19 bases left in between.

For this clone: In the same sample, other DNA sequences code for this CDR3. V and J are TRBV7-9 and TRBJ1-1, with D possibly being TRBD1 (5 bases). V lost 1 base and J 0 bases, leaving 6 bases between the germline ends. Germline CDR1 SEHNR, CDR2 FQNEAQ (reference sequence). This CDR3 is 14 amino acids long. Written as DNA, the CDR3 is TGTGCCAGCAGCTTAGGGGGGGTGAACACTGAAGCTTTCTTT. Protein product: CASSLGGVNTEAFF. Full variable domain (missing parts from reference TRBV7-9 and TRBJ1-1): DTGVSQNPRHKITKRGQNVTFRCDPISEHNRLYWYRQTLGQGPEFLTYFQNEAQLEKSRLLSDRFSAERPKGSFSTLEIQRTEQGDSAMYLCASSLGGVNTEAFFGQGTRLTVV.